Listed below are T cell receptor beta chains from one sample, sequenced in a study of shared clonotypes between healthy human individuals. TCRdb's table, derived via immunoSEQ multiplex PCR, lists solely in-frame clones and lacks some. The table lists about 1.4 million clones, roughly 96% of them singletons, with roughly 1.2% in the top ten. The sample consisted of naive CD4+ T cells sorted from blood. Every receptor here comes from a man between 25 and 39 years old in good health. The CDR3 runs from the conserved cysteine through the conserved F or W.

V: TRBV2; CDR3: CASRSGSSYEQYF
V: TRBV10-3; CDR3: CAISDRGKLFF
V: TRBV5-1; CDR3: CASSLRDRNEKLFF
V: TRBV5-1; CDR3: CASSLAGKVFGEQYF
V: TRBV19; CDR3: CASSMFLGQPQHF
V: TRBV19; CDR3: CATRGLAGSYEQYF
V: TRBV25-1; CDR3: CASSEGQGSTDTQYF
V: TRBV7-9; CDR3: CASSWGQQETQYF
V: TRBV5-1; CDR3: CASSSLGVETQYF
V: TRBV6-5; CDR3: CASSEGNVYGYTF
V: TRBV18; CDR3: CASSPLPPLSSGNTIYF
V: TRBV14; CDR3: CASSQVQGGNEQFF
V: TRBV7-2; CDR3: CASSSHLLAGELFF
V: TRBV18; CDR3: CASSPPGGQRPEAFF
V: TRBV6-1; CDR3: CASSRDRGYNEQFF
V: TRBV11-3; CDR3: CASSLDSSYNEQFF
V: TRBV5-4; CDR3: CASSLARGRGGELFF
V: TRBV15; CDR3: CATSRGQGRQTQYF
V: TRBV5-1; CDR3: CASSLGASFYEQYF
V: TRBV5-5; CDR3: CASSLTSETQYF
V: TRBV7-3; CDR3: CASSYRGTSLETQYF
V: TRBV6-1; CDR3: CASTGKGQIYGYTF
V: TRBV5-1; CDR3: CASSLGLAGGGHQQYF
V: TRBV5-1; CDR3: CASSPTTTHYGYTF
V: TRBV5-4; CDR3: CASSLDRGNQPQHF
V: TRBV14; CDR3: CASSQDPRGAGRETQYF